This T cell receptor beta chain was captured in a study of beta chain features in type 1 diabetes. Study findings and constraints: Shorter TCRB CDR3s, moderately but significantly so, marked every one of the four CD4+ subsets in Type 1 diabetes patients.

With respect to this clone: Its cognate antigen is unknown.

The isolated RNA, all of it, was reverse transcribed, so expressed TCRB transcripts were what got sequenced. The method was immunoSEQ multiplex PCR; TCRdb's version includes in-frame clones alone and lacks a portion of them. The data hold about 150,000 clones, with 10% to 13% observed a single time. Germline CDR1 and CDR2: MNHEY and SVGAGI. The V segment lost 5 bases and the J segment 4 bases; nucleotides outside the gene matches: 1. The CDR3 extends over 13 amino acids. V is TRBV6-5 and J is TRBJ2-3, with TRBD1 matching 9 bases. The specimen sequenced was central memory CD4+ T cells from blood. This sequence was found in a man under 40 with type 1 diabetes. CDR3 DNA sequence: TGTGCCAGCAGTAGACAGGGGGCAGATACGCAGTATTTT. It translates to CASSRQGADTQYF.